The rows below give T cell receptor beta chains drawn from one sample of a study of shared clonotypes between healthy human individuals. Libraries were prepared by immunoSEQ multiplex PCR; TCRdb keeps only in-frame clonotypes and omits some of them. This sample has some 2,400,000 clones, with 90% to 97% found just once. Source material: naive CD4+ T cells sorted from blood. These receptors all come from a man aged 18 to 30 in good health. Each CDR3 is given with its conserved first and last residue. A D gene is named only where the DNA matches it firmly. Clone size is stated in some rows and not others, as once, few, many or a class when expanded.

V gene,clone size,D gene,J gene,CDR3 DNA,CDR3 protein
TRBV11-2,NA,NA,TRBJ2-1,TGTGCCAGCAGCTTATCTTCCGGGAGATATAATGAGCAGTTCTTC,CASSLSSGRYNEQFF
TRBV30,once,NA,TRBJ2-3,TGTGCCTGGAGTGTACGCGCCGGGGATACGCAGTATTTT,CAWSVRAGDTQYF
TRBV11-2,NA,NA,TRBJ1-1,TGTGCCAGCAGCTTAGACGAGACAGCTGGAGCTTTCTTT,CASSLDETAGAFF
TRBV2,NA,TRBD1,TRBJ1-4,TGTGCCAGCAGCGAACAGGGGGCTAATGAAAAACTGTTTTTT,CASSEQGANEKLFF
TRBV6-1,NA,NA,TRBJ1-5,TGTGCCAGCAGTGTTGCGAGTACGGGGCCCCAGCATTTT,CASSVASTGPQHF
TRBV19,once,TRBD2,TRBJ2-7,TGTGCCAGTACCAGCGGGACCCGGGCTTCTGGAGAGCAGTACTTC,CASTSGTRASGEQYF
TRBV10-3,NA,NA,TRBJ2-3,TGTGCCACTGCTAACACAGATACGCAGTATTTT,CATANTDTQYF
TRBV6-5,NA,NA,TRBJ1-1,TGTGCCAGCAGTTACTACTCGGGACTGAACACTGAAGCTTTCTTT,CASSYYSGLNTEAFF
TRBV7-8,NA,NA,TRBJ2-2,TGTGCCAGCAGCTTGCCGGGACGGCGCACCGGGGAGCTGTTTTTT,CASSLPGRRTGELFF
TRBV5-8,NA,TRBD1,TRBJ2-7,TGTGCCAGCAGCCCCCTGGGACAGGTGGACTACGAGCAGTACTTC,CASSPLGQVDYEQYF
TRBV9,NA,NA,TRBJ1-4,TGTGCCAGCAGCGCCTCCGACAGATCTAATGAAAAACTGTTTTTT,CASSASDRSNEKLFF
TRBV4-3,NA,TRBD2,TRBJ2-7,TGCGCCAGCAGCCAATACGCTAGCGGGTTGTTCCTCTCCTACGAGCAGTACTTC,CASSQYASGLFLSYEQYF
TRBV6-6,NA,NA,TRBJ2-3,TGTGCCAGCAGTACCGGGTCAGATACGCAGTATTTT,CASSTGSDTQYF
TRBV18,NA,NA,TRBJ2-5,TGTGCCAGCTCACCAGGGAACCGGGAGACCCAGTACTTC,CASSPGNRETQYF
TRBV5-1,NA,NA,TRBJ2-2,TGCGCCAGCAGCCCCAGACAGAACACCGGGGAGCTGTTTTTT,CASSPRQNTGELFF
TRBV6-1,NA,TRBD1,TRBJ2-7,TGTGCCAGCAGTGAAGCGCTGGGACAGGGGGTATACGAGCAGTACTTC,CASSEALGQGVYEQYF
TRBV19,once,NA,TRBJ1-6,TGTGCCAGTAGTATAGCACAGGGTGGCTCACCCCTCCACTTT,CASSIAQGGSPLHF
TRBV10-2,NA,NA,TRBJ2-3,TGCGCCAGCAGTGACGGCTATTTCCTCGCAATTGCAGATACGCAGTATTTT,CASSDGYFLAIADTQYF
TRBV10-1,NA,TRBD2,TRBJ2-3,TGCGCCAGCAGTAGCGGGGGGAAGGATACGCAGTATTTT,CASSSGGKDTQYF
TRBV28,once,NA,TRBJ1-1,TGTGCCAGCAGCCCCGGGACCGCCGTTACTGAAGCTTTCTTT,CASSPGTAVTEAFF
TRBV28,NA,TRBD1,TRBJ1-2,TGTGCCAGCAGCCTGTTCCCAGGGGGCGCCAACTATGGCTACACCTTC,CASSLFPGGANYGYTF
TRBV18,NA,TRBD1,TRBJ2-7,TGTGCCAGCTCACCACCGGGGCTATACAGGGGGGAGCAGTACTTC,CASSPPGLYRGEQYF
TRBV6-5,NA,NA,TRBJ1-1,TGTGCCAGCAGTAGTTTCCAGGGGACTTCGGGTGAAGCTTTCTTT,CASSSFQGTSGEAFF
TRBV30,NA,NA,TRBJ1-3,TGTGCCTGGACAGGTCGAGACACCATATATTTT,CAWTGRDTIYF
TRBV5-1,once,NA,TRBJ1-1,TGCGCCAGCAGCTTGAGGGATGGGACTGAAGCTTTCTTT,CASSLRDGTEAFF
TRBV7-6,once,NA,TRBJ1-3,TGTGCCAGCAGCAGGGACCCCGGAAACACCATATATTTT,CASSRDPGNTIYF
TRBV5-1,NA,TRBD2,TRBJ2-1,TGCGCCAGCAGCGTGTCAAGATTGACTAGCGGGAGCAATGAGCAGTTCTTC,CASSVSRLTSGSNEQFF
TRBV2,NA,NA,TRBJ1-1,TGTGCCAGCAGTGTGTCGGGACAGAACACTGAAGCTTTCTTT,CASSVSGQNTEAFF
TRBV2,NA,NA,TRBJ2-3,TGTGCCAGCAGTGAAAGCCTTACCCGCACAGATACGCAGTATTTT,CASSESLTRTDTQYF
TRBV19,NA,NA,TRBJ1-4,TGTGCCAGTAGTAACGTGGGGACTGGTGAAAAACTGTTTTTT,CASSNVGTGEKLFF
TRBV21-1,NA,NA,TRBJ2-1,TGTGCCAGCAGCAAAGCTCGTCCCACAGGCGCCCCGGGACTAGGAAATGAGCAGTTCTTC,CASSKARPTGAPGLGNEQFF
TRBV29-1,NA,NA,TRBJ2-7,TGCAGCGCACGGGGTCGAGGGGACTACGAGCAGTACTTC,CSARGRGDYEQYF
TRBV7-2,NA,NA,TRBJ2-2,TGTGCCAGCAGCTTAGTAGGCGGGAAGAACACCGGGGAGCTGTTTTTT,CASSLVGGKNTGELFF
TRBV14,NA,NA,TRBJ2-7,TGTGCCAGCAGCCAAGCAAGTCTACAGAGCTACGAGCAGTACTTC,CASSQASLQSYEQYF
TRBV7-9,NA,NA,TRBJ2-3,TGTGCCAGCACCCCCGGCCCCACAGATACGCAGTATTTT,CASTPGPTDTQYF
TRBV27,NA,TRBD1,TRBJ2-7,TGTGCCAGCAGTTTGTCGACAGGGTACCCCTACGAGCAGTACTTC,CASSLSTGYPYEQYF
TRBV10-3,NA,NA,TRBJ1-1,TGTGCCATCAGTGAGACCGGACCCGCTGGCACTGAAGCTTTCTTT,CAISETGPAGTEAFF
TRBV25-1,NA,NA,TRBJ1-1,TGTGCCAGCAGTCTAGGGGGGAACACTGAAGCTTTCTTT,CASSLGGNTEAFF
TRBV30,NA,NA,TRBJ1-5,TGTGCCTGGAAGGCTCAGCCCCAGCATTTT,CAWKAQPQHF
TRBV30,NA,NA,TRBJ2-1,TGTGCCTGGAGTGTTTTCAGGGACAATGAGCAGTTCTTC,CAWSVFRDNEQFF
TRBV6-5,NA,NA,TRBJ2-5,TGTGCCAGCAGTTACTCCCCACTTCGAGAGACCCAGTACTTC,CASSYSPLRETQYF
TRBV7-8,once,NA,TRBJ1-1,TGTGCCAGCAGCGCAAGAGGAGGAATGAACACTGAAGCTTTCTTT,CASSARGGMNTEAFF
TRBV27,NA,TRBD1,TRBJ2-3,TGTGCCAGCAGTCCTACTCCCAGGGGGACCCCCAGCACAGATACGCAGTATTTT,CASSPTPRGTPSTDTQYF
TRBV15,NA,NA,TRBJ1-1,TGTGCCACCAGCAGAGTGGGATCCCCCATGAACACTGAAGCTTTCTTT,CATSRVGSPMNTEAFF
TRBV5-1,NA,NA,TRBJ1-1,TGCGCCAGCAGCCCCGGACACTTGAACACTGAAGCTTTCTTT,CASSPGHLNTEAFF
TRBV9,NA,NA,TRBJ2-2,TGTGCCAGCAGCGTACCCTCTGCGGCAAACACCGGGGAGCTGTTTTTT,CASSVPSAANTGELFF
TRBV13,NA,NA,TRBJ1-1,TGTGCCAGCAGCCCCCTATGGGGAAACACTGAAGCTTTCTTT,CASSPLWGNTEAFF
TRBV18,NA,TRBD2,TRBJ2-5,TGTGCCAGCTCCCCATCCGGACTAGCGGAACAAGAGACCCAGTACTTC,CASSPSGLAEQETQYF
TRBV28,NA,NA,TRBJ1-6,TGTGCCAGCGGGTCTTGGAGCAACTATAATTCACCCCTCCACTTT,CASGSWSNYNSPLHF
TRBV5-6,NA,TRBD1,TRBJ2-7,TGTGCCAGCAGGACAGGGGCCACCTACGAGCAGTACTTC,CASRTGATYEQYF
TRBV4-2,NA,TRBD2,TRBJ2-2,TGTGCCAGCAGCCAGGTTTCTGGGACTAGCGTCGGTAACGGGGAGCTGTTTTTT,CASSQVSGTSVGNGELFF